These 12 T cell receptor beta chains were sequenced from one sample in a study of CD8+ T cells in alopecia areata. Reverse transcribed after extraction, RNA yielded cDNA as the sequencing template. Profiled with immunoSEQ multiplex PCR; TCRdb holds only in-frame clones, not every one. The sample has approximately 140,000 clones; approximately 87% are singletons. Material: CD8+ T cells sorted from blood, obtained at week 0. These receptors all stem from a human donor with alopecia areata.

The chain is built from TRBV13 and TRBJ2-7, with 10 bases aligning to TRBD1. V lost 3 bases, J lost 5 bases, and 10 bases stayed unmatched. The CDR3 length is 16 residues. Germline assignment: CDR1 PRHDT and CDR2 FYEKMQ (reference sequence). As DNA, the CDR3 is TGTGCCAGCAGCTTCCTTTATTCGGGACAGGGGCACGAGCAGTACTTC. This gives the protein CASSFLYSGQGHEQYF.

V usage is TRBV9 and J usage is TRBJ2-3; 8 positions agree with TRBD2. V shed 6 bases and J 1 base; nucleotides not matched to a gene: 4. Germline V gives CDR1 SGDLS, CDR2 YYNGEE. The CDR3 length is 14 residues. CDR3 in amino acids: CASTRAGGTDTQYF. The CDR3 region has the DNA TGTGCCAGCACTCGAGCGGGGGGCACAGATACGCAGTATTTT.

The CDR3 sequence: CASSLRGSNNEQFF. CDR3 coding DNA: TGTGCCAGCAGCTTGAGGGGCAGCAACAATGAGCAGTTCTTC. V usage is TRBV11-3 and J usage is TRBJ2-1; D might be TRBD1 or TRBD2, each matching 5 bases. The germline V gene has CDR1 SGHNT and CDR2 YENEEA. The CDR3 totals 14 residues. V was pared by 3 bases and J by 5 bases, with 11 bases between.

This sequence joins TRBV7-6 and TRBJ2-3; 9 nucleotides match TRBD2. The CDR3 extends over 15 amino acids. J gave up 6 bases and V 2 bases, and 6 bases lay outside the gene matches. Per the germline V gene, CDR1 is SGHVS and CDR2 is FNYEAQ. The CDR3 DNA reads TGTGCCAGCAGCTTATCTGGACTAGCGTGGGATACGCAGTATTTT. Amino acids: CASSLSGLAWDTQYF.

The genes are TRBV7-6 and TRBJ2-2; D uncertain. This CDR3 region has 14 residues. The germline V and J ends were trimmed by 0 bases and 1 base, with 3 bases remaining between them. Germline lookup yields CDR1 SGHVS and CDR2 FNYEAQ. CDR3: CASSLAGNTGELFF. The CDR3 coding sequence is TGTGCCAGCAGCTTAGCTGGGAACACCGGGGAGCTGTTTTTT. The full variable domain, with the rest looked up from reference TRBV7-6 and TRBJ2-2, is GAGVSQSPRYKVTKRGQDVALRCDPISGHVSLYWYRQALGQGPEFLTYFNYEAQQDKSGLPNDRFSAERPEGSISTLTIQRTEQRDSAMYRCASSLAGNTGELFFGEGSRLTVL.

DNA of the CDR3: TGTGCCAGTAGTATAGTATGGGTTGAAGCTTTCTTT. Its protein product is CASSIVWVEAFF. The chain combines TRBV19 with TRBJ1-1; no clear D. The CDR3 runs 12 residues. Trimming removed 1 base at V and 7 bases at J, with 7 bases between. Germline-derived CDR1 and CDR2 are LNHDA and SQIVND (reference sequence).

The chain recombines TRBV6-5 with TRBJ2-5, with 7 bases aligning to TRBD1. From germline, CDR1 is MNHEY and CDR2 SVGAGI. V dropped 4 bases and J dropped 0; count of bases not matched to a gene: 2. CDR3 length: 14 amino acids. CDR3 coding DNA: TGTGCCAGCAGTTTCACAGGGGACCAAGAGACCCAGTACTTC. Protein sequence: CASSFTGDQETQYF.

The chain employs TRBV4-1 and TRBJ2-7; 8 nucleotides match TRBD1. This CDR3 is 17 amino acids long. Trimming cost V 0 bases and J 4 bases; bases outside gene matches: 11. Germline CDR1 is MGHRA and CDR2 is YSYEKL. This CDR3 reads CASSQDSGGLRVYEQYF. Here the CDR3 DNA reads TGCGCCAGCAGCCAAGATTCAGGGGGCCTCCGAGTTTACGAGCAGTACTTC.

This chain joins TRBV19 and TRBJ2-3; D perhaps matches TRBD1 (7 bases). CDR1 is LNHDA and CDR2 is SQIVND in the germline V gene (reference sequence). The CDR3 sequence is 19 residues long. Trimming took off 0 bases at V and 2 bases at J, with 21 bases between the two ends. The CDR3 bases are TGTGCCAGTAGTATAGATCTATGGGGGGACAGCCCTAACACAGATACGCAGTATTTT. Residues: CASSIDLWGDSPNTDTQYF.

The chain joins TRBV7-2 to TRBJ2-1; TRBD2 matches 12 bases. Germline loops: CDR1 SGHTA, CDR2 FQGNSA. Trimming took 1 base from V and 4 from J; bases not matched to a gene: 8. The CDR3 contains 18 residues. The CDR3 sequence is CASSLVSSGGAQYNEQFF. CDR3 nucleotide sequence: TGTGCCAGCAGCTTAGTTTCTAGCGGGGGGGCCCAATACAATGAGCAGTTCTTC.

This clone was recorded once. The chain employs TRBV30 and TRBJ2-7; D uncertain. V was shortened by 4 bases and J by 3 bases, with 13 bases between the two germline ends. The CDR3 is made up of 13 amino acids. CDR1 is GTSNPN, CDR2 SVGIG, per germline (reference sequence). For the CDR3, the DNA is TGTGCCTGGACAGGAGCGAGTGTCTACGAGCAGTACTTC. Residues: CAWTGASVYEQYF.

In regard to this clone: The identical CDR3 is also encoded by other nucleotide sequences in the sample. J is TRBJ2-3 and V is TRBV6-5, with 8 bases that match TRBD1. Unmatched junction bases numbered 4, after V lost 2 bases and J lost 0 bases. Germline values: CDR1 MNHEY, CDR2 SVGAGI. CDR3 length equals 16 residues. In DNA, the CDR3 is TGTGCCAGCAGTTACCTATGGACAGGGAGCACAGATACGCAGTATTTT. It translates to CASSYLWTGSTDTQYF.